The 27 T cell receptor beta chains given below trace back to one sample, sequenced in a study of molecular identifiers for immune sequencing clone quantification. TCRdb reanalysed the PCR reads using MiXCR and keeps one entry per CDR3 protein. Among 550,000 to 750,000 distinct CDR3 sequences listed, just under 20% were seen once. Specimen: naive CD8+ T cells from blood, with Jurkat cell RNA spiked in. Stated subset: FACS-sorted CD8+CD4-CCR7+CD45RA+ naive T cells. Source of these receptors: a human donor in good health. Some libraries in this study had Jurkat cell RNA spiked in.

As regards this clonotype: An end of the junction does not agree with germline; a read error may underlie this. V and J are TRBV3-1 and TRBJ1-1; D ambiguous. Germline CDR1 and CDR2: LGHDT and YNNKEL (reference sequence). There are 13 residues in the CDR3. The CDR3 sequence is CACSPEMNTEAFF. The CDR3 DNA sequence: TGTGCCTGCAGCCCGGAAATGAACACTGAAGCTTTCTTT.

This clonotype was counted at least ten times. V usage is TRBV6-2 or TRBV6-3 and J usage is TRBJ2-5, with D possibly being TRBD1 (6 bases). Germline V gene sequence: CDR1 MNHEY, CDR2 SVGEGT. V lost 6 bases and J lost 0, with 14 bases in between. The CDR3 has 15 residues. CDR3 sequence: CASSDRDTYQETQYF. Here the CDR3 DNA reads TGTGCCAGCAGCGACCGGGACACCTACCAAGAGACCCAGTACTTC.

This clonotype was counted at least ten times. This chain connects TRBV29-1 to TRBJ1-2; 9 nucleotides line up with TRBD1. The CDR3 totals 13 residues. Germline trimming cut 3 bases from V and 3 bases from J; bases unmatched to any gene: 2. In germline, CDR1 is SQVTM, CDR2 ANQGSEA. The CDR3 nucleotides are TGCAGCGTTGAGACAGGGGGAGACTATGGCTACACCTTC. Protein sequence: CSVETGGDYGYTF. The complete variable domain, with remaining parts taken from reference TRBV29-1 and TRBJ1-2, reads SAVISQKPSRDICQRGTSLTIQCQVDSQVTMMFWYRQQPGQSLTLIATANQGSEATYESGFVIDKFPISRPNLTFSTLTVSNMSPEDSSIYLCSVETGGDYGYTFGSGTRLTVV.

This clonotype showed up just a few times. The V gene is TRBV24-1, the J gene TRBJ2-1, with D hard to call. The CDR3 loop spans 13 amino acids. Germline lookup yields CDR1 KGHDR and CDR2 SFDVKD. V was cut by 6 bases and J by 7 bases, with 12 bases left in between. This CDR3 is CATSYLIGNEQFF. CDR3 bases: TGTGCCACCAGTTATCTGATTGGGAATGAGCAGTTCTTC.

In this sample, this clonotype turned up a few times. This sequence joins TRBV5-3 and TRBJ1-1; no definite D call. TRBV5-3 is treated as an ORF (open reading frame) with a function not yet certain. Trimming shortened V by 8 bases and J by 7 bases, and 12 bases separated the two germline ends. This CDR3 contains 11 residues. The CDR3 protein is CASSQRDEAFF. The DNA of the CDR3 is TGTGCCAGCAGCCAGCGGGATGAAGCTTTCTTT.

The chain employs TRBV20-1 and TRBJ2-7, with D possibly TRBD1 on 7 matching bases. The CDR3 loop spans 14 amino acids. V was clipped by 1 base and J by 3 bases, with 13 bases between them. Germline loops: CDR1 DFQATT, CDR2 SNEGSKA (reference sequence). The CDR3 loop reads CSARGGDRIYEQYF. The CDR3 DNA reads as TGCAGTGCTAGAGGGGGGGACAGAATCTACGAGCAGTACTTC.

A word on this clonotype: A read error may account for a junction end that differs from germline. V is TRBV12-3 or TRBV12-4 and J is TRBJ2-2; 9 positions agree with TRBD1. The CDR3 totals 19 residues. The CDR3 protein is CASGLYRLIGTGTAGELFF. The CDR3 DNA reads TGTGCCAGCGGTTTATATCGTCTTATCGGGACAGGGACCGCCGGGGAGCTGTTTTTT.

On this clonotype itself: Germline and junction disagree at one end, which may indicate a read error. The chain links TRBV9 to TRBJ1-1; D not resolved. The CDR3 extends over 17 amino acids. From germline, CDR1 is SGDLS and CDR2 YYNGEE. The CDR3 DNA is TGTGCCAGCAGCGTAGTATCCGGAGGGTGGTCCAACACTGAAGCTCTCTTT. Its protein product is CASSVVSGGWSNTEALF.

Only a few counts were recorded for this clonotype. The chain couples TRBV10-3 to TRBJ2-7; tentatively, D is TRBD1 or TRBD2 (5 bases each). The CDR3 has 15 amino acids. Trimming took 4 bases from V and 3 from J, leaving 16 bases between them. Per germline, CDR1 ENHRY and CDR2 SYGVKD. The CDR3 loop is CAISGGGPTVYEQYF. DNA of the CDR3: TGTGCCATCAGTGGGGGCGGGCCCACGGTCTACGAGCAGTACTTC.

In this sample, this clonotype turned up many times. The gene calls are TRBV28 and TRBJ1-2; D is perhaps TRBD1 (5 bases). V lost 10 bases and J lost 2, with 26 bases in between. This CDR3 spans 17 amino acids. CDR1 and CDR2 (germline): MDHEN, SYDVKM. CDR3 sequence: CATRSTTGDGANYGYTF. The CDR3 coding sequence is TGTGCCACCCGCTCCACCACGGGAGATGGGGCCAACTATGGCTACACCTTC.

Comments on this clonotype: This clone may be a read error of a much larger clone one base away. This CDR3 is missing its conserved last phenylalanine or tryptophan, likely due to a read error. The chain links TRBV7-9 to TRBJ1-1; D is unclear. The germline V and J ends were trimmed by 1 base and 1 base, with 7 bases remaining between them. Germline V CDR1 and CDR2: SEHNR, FQNEAQ (reference sequence). The CDR3 is 14 amino acids. For the CDR3, the DNA is TGTGCCAGCAGCTTAGTTCTCGGGAACACTGAAGCTTTCTCT. Translated: CASSLVLGNTEAFS.

The chain combines TRBV27 with TRBJ2-7; tentatively, D is TRBD1 or TRBD2 (5 bases each). Germline V CDR1 and CDR2: MNHEY, SMNVEV (reference sequence). CDR3 length: 16 residues. V was shortened by 2 bases and J by 1 base, with 15 bases between the two germline ends. CDR3 protein: CASSLRGVGESYEQYF. In nucleotides, the CDR3 is TGTGCCAGCAGTTTACGAGGGGTAGGGGAGTCCTACGAGCAGTACTTC.

This clonotype was found many times. The CDR3 loop is CASSYDRGEQFF. CDR3 bases: TGTGCCAGCAGTTACGATAGGGGTGAGCAGTTCTTC. The chain carries TRBV6-2 or TRBV6-3 and TRBJ2-1; maybe TRBD1 (5 bases). The CDR3 is made up of 12 amino acids. The V gene's germline CDR1 is MNHEY and CDR2 SVGEGT. Trimming stripped 2 bases from V and 9 bases from J, with 8 bases between.

This chain connects TRBV7-9 to TRBJ1-4; 8 bases map to TRBD1. V lost 6 bases, J lost 0 bases, and 9 bases stayed unmatched. Germline V gives CDR1 SEHNR, CDR2 FQNEAQ (reference sequence). CDR3 length: 17 residues. CDR3 coding DNA: TGTGCCAGCAGTTCAGGGGGCGGTGGGGCAACTAATGAAAAACTGTTTTTT. The encoded protein is CASSSGGGGATNEKLFF.

Worth noting for this clonotype: A read error may explain this, as a much larger clone is one base away. V usage is TRBV6-5 and J usage is TRBJ2-7, with TRBD1 identical over 7 bases. The CDR3 spans 15 residues. Germline CDR1 reads MNHEY; CDR2 reads SVGAGI. CDR3 region: CVSSYSLRGSYEQYF. The CDR3 region has the DNA TGTGTCAGCAGTTACTCTCTCAGGGGGAGCTACGAGCAGTACTTC.

At least ten counts were recorded for this clonotype. The rearrangement links TRBV28 to TRBJ2-3; D gene uncertain. Trimming removed 6 bases from V and 0 bases from J, with 16 bases in between. The CDR3 covers 16 residues. Germline CDR1 and CDR2: MDHEN and SYDVKM. DNA of the CDR3: TGTGCCAGCAGCAACGATAAACAGCTCAGCACAGATACGCAGTATTTT. The encoded protein is CASSNDKQLSTDTQYF.

This clonotype was recorded a few times. The rearrangement joins TRBV7-9 to TRBJ1-2; 10 nucleotides agree with TRBD1. This CDR3 has 16 amino acids. Germline V gene sequence: CDR1 SEHNR, CDR2 FQNEAQ (reference sequence). J lost 3 bases, V lost 5 bases, and 9 bases had no gene match. The CDR3 protein is CASSSKTGGQDYGYTF. The DNA for the CDR3 is TGTGCCAGCAGCAGCAAGACAGGGGGCCAAGACTATGGCTACACCTTC.

This clonotype occurred once. The rearrangement joins TRBV9 to TRBJ2-7, with 8 bases that match TRBD1. The CDR3 covers 13 residues. Trimming removed 3 bases from V and 4 bases from J; junction bases left unmatched: 3. Germline CDR1 reads SGDLS; CDR2 reads YYNGEE. As DNA, the CDR3 is TGTGCCAGCAGCGACGGACAGGGTTACGAGCAGTACTTC. This translates into CASSDGQGYEQYF.

Comment on this clonotype: Just one base apart from a much larger clone, this may be a read error. The rearrangement links TRBV7-9 to TRBJ2-5, with D uncertain. CDR3 size: 14 residues. CDR1 is SEHNR and CDR2 is FQNEAQ in the germline V gene (reference sequence). CDR3 amino acids: CACSLPNRDGTQYF. The CDR3, as DNA: TGTGCCTGCAGCTTACCGAACAGAGATGGGACCCAGTACTTC.

The count of this clonotype is one. Since a much larger clone is just one base distant, this may be a read error. The chain links TRBV11-2 to TRBJ1-5; 9 nucleotides match TRBD1. The CDR3 has 16 amino acids. CDR1 SGHAT and CDR2 FQNNGV come from the germline V gene. CDR3 protein: CASSVDGTGLDQPQHF. The DNA for the CDR3 is TGTGCCAGCAGCGTAGATGGGACAGGGTTAGATCAGCCCCAGCATTTT.

This clonotype came up many times. V and J are TRBV7-9 and TRBJ2-7; D may match TRBD1 or TRBD2 (6 bases each). This CDR3 is built from 14 residues. The germline gives CDR1 SEHNR, CDR2 FQNEAQ (reference sequence). V lost 4 bases to trimming and J lost 4 bases, with 14 bases between them. The CDR3 reads CASSSTRRGYEQYF. CDR3 nucleotide sequence: TGTGCCAGCAGCTCGACTAGAAGGGGGTACGAGCAGTACTTC.

In this sample, this clonotype turned up many times. The chain joins TRBV7-9 to TRBJ2-3; maybe TRBD1 (6 bases). Trimming took off 5 bases at V and 2 bases at J, with 17 bases between the two ends. The CDR3 is 16 amino acids. Germline assignment: CDR1 SEHNR and CDR2 FQNEAQ (reference sequence). CDR3 amino acids: CASSQGSGPYTDTQYF. In nucleotides, the CDR3 is TGTGCCAGCAGCCAGGGGTCAGGGCCCTACACAGATACGCAGTATTTT.

This clonotype has ten or more counts. The chain couples TRBV19 to TRBJ1-5, with D possibly matching TRBD1 (6 bases). V lost 4 bases to trimming and J lost 0 bases, with 16 bases between them. This CDR3 is built from 17 residues. CDR1 is LNHDA, CDR2 SQIVND, per germline (reference sequence). CDR3 nucleotides: TGTGCCAGTAGTAACGGGACAAACTCTATTAGCAATCAGCCCCAGCATTTT. Protein product: CASSNGTNSISNQPQHF.

This clonotype was recorded many times. The rearrangement links TRBV6-1 to TRBJ2-7; D unclear. Deletions cut 2 bases from V and 3 bases from J, with 14 bases between. The germline CDR1 and CDR2 sequences are MNHNS and SASEGT. The length of the CDR3 is 15 residues. The CDR3 sequence: CASSESPGSGYEQYF. CDR3 DNA: TGTGCCAGCAGTGAATCGCCGGGTTCTGGCTACGAGCAGTACTTC.

V and J are TRBV9 and TRBJ2-3; 8 nucleotides agree with TRBD2. Trimming cost V 0 bases and J 2 bases; bases outside gene matches: 5. The germline V gene encodes CDR1 SGDLS and CDR2 YYNGEE. This CDR3 has 16 amino acids. CDR3 region: CASSVEGLGYTDTQYF. In DNA form, the CDR3 reads TGTGCCAGCAGCGTAGAGGGACTAGGGTACACAGATACGCAGTATTTT.

Many counts were recorded for this clonotype. V and J are TRBV20-1 and TRBJ1-1, with D possibly matching TRBD1 (5 bases). The CDR3 has 12 residues. Trimming stripped 3 bases from V and 4 bases from J, with 9 bases between. Germline V gene sequence: CDR1 DFQATT, CDR2 SNEGSKA (reference sequence). The CDR3 loop is CSASPQGTEAFF. CDR3 nucleotide sequence: TGCAGTGCTAGTCCCCAGGGCACTGAAGCTTTCTTT.

Turning to this clonotype: A clone one base away is much larger, so this may be a read error. A read error is likely, as this CDR3 ends without the conserved phenylalanine or tryptophan. This chain joins TRBV13 and TRBJ2-2, with D possibly called TRBD1 or TRBD2 (6 bases each). Germline lookup yields CDR1 PRHDT and CDR2 FYEKMQ (reference sequence). The CDR3 covers 15 residues. Between the trimmed V and J ends, which lost 5 bases and 7 bases, there was a span of 17 bases. CDR3 DNA sequence: TGTGCCAGCAGCCCGCTGCCAGGGGAGGACGGGGAGCTGTTTTAT. It yields the protein CASSPLPGEDGELFY.